The source of this T cell receptor beta chain is a study of blood T cell repertoires in COVID-19. Study overall: Samples representing acute and convalescent COVID-19 were sourced from the United States, Italy and Spain. From T cells, B-cell-depleted T cells, or PBMCs came the material, which was cDNA or gDNA.

Study processing details: Amplification from reference gene primers served as the basis for estimated nucleated cell counts. Assay: immunoSEQ multiplex PCR; the TCRdb copy retains only in-frame clones and omits some. V and J calls and clone size are those listed in that table; D and trimming were worked out from the DNA. The sample has around 60,000 clones; 73% are singletons. This clone was detected a few times. Looked up from germline, CDR1 is MGHRA and CDR2 is YSYEKL. The CDR3 loop spans 16 amino acids. The V gene end was trimmed by 0 bases and the J gene end by 3 bases; junction bases not matched to a gene: 5.

The chain carries TRBV4-1 and TRBJ1-2; 9 bases agree with TRBD1. Sample: peripheral blood. The clonotype comes from a woman aged 45-59 years with active or convalescent COVID-19. Here the CDR3 reads CASSQDPTGGYYGYTF. In nucleotides, the CDR3 is TGCGCCAGCAGCCAAGATCCAACAGGGGGCTACTATGGCTACACCTTC.